This T cell receptor (beta chain) was sequenced during a study of CD8+ T cells in alopecia areata. As for the study in general: Severity among treated patients was scored by the percentage of scalp area affected.

As to treatment: oral pan-JAK inhibitor, 5-10 mg twice daily. The CDR3 covers 16 residues. Germline values: CDR1 SGHTA, CDR2 FQGNSA. V lost 5 bases, J lost 4 bases, and 21 bases lay in between. RNA was isolated and reverse transcribed to cDNA, the sequencing template. Generated by immunoSEQ multiplex PCR, the TCRdb table keeps only in-frame clones and is missing some. Of approximately 200,000 clones listed, about 62% are singletons. Specimen: CD4+ T cells sorted from blood, collected at week 24, from a patient treated with tofacitinib. V and J are TRBV7-2 and TRBJ2-7; a weak D match, TRBD2 (6 bases). This TCR was recovered from a human donor with alopecia areata. Written as DNA, the CDR3 is TGTGCCAGCAGCCGAGGGCTAGCCGGGAGTGGGTACGAGCAGTACTTC. Protein: CASSRGLAGSGYEQYF.